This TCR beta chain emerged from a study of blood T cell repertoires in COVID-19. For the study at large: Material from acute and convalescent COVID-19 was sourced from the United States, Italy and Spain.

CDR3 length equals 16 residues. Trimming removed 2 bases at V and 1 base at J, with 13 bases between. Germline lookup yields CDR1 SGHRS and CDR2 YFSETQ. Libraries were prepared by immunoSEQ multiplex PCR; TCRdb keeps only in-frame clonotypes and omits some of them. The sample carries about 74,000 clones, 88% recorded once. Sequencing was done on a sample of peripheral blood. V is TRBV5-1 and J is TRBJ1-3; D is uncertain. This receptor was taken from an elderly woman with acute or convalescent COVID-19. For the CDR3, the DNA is TGCGCCAGCAGCTTAGTATCAGGATCTTCTGGAAACACCATATATTTT. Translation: CASSLVSGSSGNTIYF.